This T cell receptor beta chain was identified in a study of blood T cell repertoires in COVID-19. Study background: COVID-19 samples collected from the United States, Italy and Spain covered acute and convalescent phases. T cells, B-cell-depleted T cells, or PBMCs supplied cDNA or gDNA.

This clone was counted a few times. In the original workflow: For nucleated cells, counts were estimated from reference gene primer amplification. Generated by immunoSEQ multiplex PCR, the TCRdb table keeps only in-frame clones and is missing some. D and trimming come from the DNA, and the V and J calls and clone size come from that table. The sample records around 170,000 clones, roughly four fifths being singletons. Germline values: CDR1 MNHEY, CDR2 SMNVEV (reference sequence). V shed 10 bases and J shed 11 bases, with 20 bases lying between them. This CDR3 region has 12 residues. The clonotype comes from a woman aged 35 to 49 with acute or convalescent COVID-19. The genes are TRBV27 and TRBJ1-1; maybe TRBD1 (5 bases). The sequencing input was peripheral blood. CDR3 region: CATVVGGETAFF. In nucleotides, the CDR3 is TGTGCCACTGTTGTTGGAGGGGAGACGGCTTTCTTT.